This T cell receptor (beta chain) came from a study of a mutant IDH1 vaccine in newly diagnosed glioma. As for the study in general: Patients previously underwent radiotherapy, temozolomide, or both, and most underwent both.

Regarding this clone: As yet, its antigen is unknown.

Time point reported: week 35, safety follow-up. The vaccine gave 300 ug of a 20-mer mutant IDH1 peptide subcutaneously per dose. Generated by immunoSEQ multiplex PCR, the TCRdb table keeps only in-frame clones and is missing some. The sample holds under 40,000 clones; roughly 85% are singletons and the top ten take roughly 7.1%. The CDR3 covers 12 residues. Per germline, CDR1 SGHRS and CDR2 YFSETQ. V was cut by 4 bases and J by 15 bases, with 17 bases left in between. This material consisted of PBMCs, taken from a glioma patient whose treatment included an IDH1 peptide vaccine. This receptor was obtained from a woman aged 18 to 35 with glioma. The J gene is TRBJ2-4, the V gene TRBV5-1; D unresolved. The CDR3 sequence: CASSPGESSLYF. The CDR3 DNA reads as TGCGCCAGCAGCCCCGGAGAAAGTTCGTTGTACTTC.